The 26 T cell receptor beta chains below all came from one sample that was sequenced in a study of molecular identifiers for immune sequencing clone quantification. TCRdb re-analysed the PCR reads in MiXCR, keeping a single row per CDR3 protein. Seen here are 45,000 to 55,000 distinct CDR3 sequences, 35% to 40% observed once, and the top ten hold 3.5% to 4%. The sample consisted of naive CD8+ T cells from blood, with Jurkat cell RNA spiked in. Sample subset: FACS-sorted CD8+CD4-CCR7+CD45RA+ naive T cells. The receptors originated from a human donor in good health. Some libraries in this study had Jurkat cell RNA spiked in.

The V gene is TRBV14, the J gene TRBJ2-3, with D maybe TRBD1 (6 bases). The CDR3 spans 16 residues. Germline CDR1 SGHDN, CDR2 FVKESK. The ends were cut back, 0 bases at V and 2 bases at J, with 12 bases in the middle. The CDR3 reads CASSQDPGASTDTQYF. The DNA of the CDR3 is TGTGCCAGCAGCCAAGACCCAGGGGCGTCCACAGATACGCAGTATTTT.

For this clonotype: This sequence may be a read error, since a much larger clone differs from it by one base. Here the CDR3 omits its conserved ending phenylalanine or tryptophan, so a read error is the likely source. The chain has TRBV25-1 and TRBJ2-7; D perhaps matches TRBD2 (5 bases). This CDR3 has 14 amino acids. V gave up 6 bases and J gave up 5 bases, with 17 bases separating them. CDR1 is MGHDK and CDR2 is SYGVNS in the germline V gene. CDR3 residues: CASSHPSLAHEQYI. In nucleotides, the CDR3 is TGTGCCAGCAGCCACCCGAGTCTAGCCCACGAGCAGTACATC.

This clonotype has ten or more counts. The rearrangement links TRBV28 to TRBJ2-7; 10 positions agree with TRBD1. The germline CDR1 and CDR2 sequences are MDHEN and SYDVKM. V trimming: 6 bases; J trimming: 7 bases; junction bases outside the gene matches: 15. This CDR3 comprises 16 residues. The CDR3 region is CASSPYYRDRGLEQYF. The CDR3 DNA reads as TGTGCCAGCAGCCCATACTACCGGGACAGGGGCCTGGAGCAGTACTTC.

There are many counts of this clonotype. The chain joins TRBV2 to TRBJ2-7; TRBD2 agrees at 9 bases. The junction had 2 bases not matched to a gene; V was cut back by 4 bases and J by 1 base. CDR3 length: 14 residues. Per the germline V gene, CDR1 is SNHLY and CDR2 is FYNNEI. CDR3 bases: TGTGCCAGCAGTGCTGCGGGAGGGTCCTACGAGCAGTACTTC. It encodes CASSAAGGSYEQYF.

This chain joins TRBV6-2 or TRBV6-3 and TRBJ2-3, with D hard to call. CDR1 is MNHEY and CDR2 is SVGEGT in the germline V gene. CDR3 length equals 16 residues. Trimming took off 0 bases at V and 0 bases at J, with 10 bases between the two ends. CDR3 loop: CASSYSRRSSTDTQYF. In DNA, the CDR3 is TGTGCCAGCAGTTACTCGAGGCGGTCTAGCACAGATACGCAGTATTTT.

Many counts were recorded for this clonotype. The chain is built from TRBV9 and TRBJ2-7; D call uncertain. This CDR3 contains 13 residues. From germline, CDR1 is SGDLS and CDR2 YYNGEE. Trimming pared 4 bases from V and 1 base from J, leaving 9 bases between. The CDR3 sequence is CASSPRSSYEQYF. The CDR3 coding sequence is TGTGCCAGCAGCCCCCGATCGTCCTACGAGCAGTACTTC.

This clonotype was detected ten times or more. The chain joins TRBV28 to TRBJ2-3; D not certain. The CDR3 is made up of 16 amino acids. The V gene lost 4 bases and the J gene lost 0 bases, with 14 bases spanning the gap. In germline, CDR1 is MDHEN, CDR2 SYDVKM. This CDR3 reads CASSSKEEPSTDTQYF. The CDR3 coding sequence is TGTGCCAGCAGTTCGAAAGAGGAGCCTAGCACAGATACGCAGTATTTT.

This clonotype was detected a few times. CDR3 coding DNA: TGTGCCAGCTCACATGGGGCCAACGTCCTGACTTTC. It codes for CASSHGANVLTF. The chain combines TRBV18 with TRBJ2-6; the D is unclear. Between the trimmed V and J ends, which lost 4 bases and 3 bases, there was a span of 1 base. CDR1 and CDR2 (germline): KGHSH, LQKENI. This CDR3 spans 12 amino acids.

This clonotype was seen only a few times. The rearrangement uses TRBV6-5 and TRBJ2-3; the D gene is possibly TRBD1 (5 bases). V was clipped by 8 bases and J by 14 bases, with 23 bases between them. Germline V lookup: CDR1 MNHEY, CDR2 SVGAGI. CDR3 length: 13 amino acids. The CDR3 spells CASRMHPRAMTYF. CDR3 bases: TGTGCCAGCCGGATGCACCCCAGGGCGATGACGTATTTT.

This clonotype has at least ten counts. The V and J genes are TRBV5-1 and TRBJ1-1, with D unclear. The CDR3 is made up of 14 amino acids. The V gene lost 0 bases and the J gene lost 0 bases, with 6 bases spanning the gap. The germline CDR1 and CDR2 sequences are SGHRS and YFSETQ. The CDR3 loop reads CASSLGLMNTEAFF. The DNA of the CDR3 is TGCGCCAGCAGCTTGGGACTTATGAACACTGAAGCTTTCTTT.

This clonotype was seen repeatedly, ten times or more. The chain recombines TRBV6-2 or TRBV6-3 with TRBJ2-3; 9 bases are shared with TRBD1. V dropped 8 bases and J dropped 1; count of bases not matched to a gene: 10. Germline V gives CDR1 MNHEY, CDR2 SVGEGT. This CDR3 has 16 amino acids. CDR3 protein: CASRSGQGIGTDTQYF. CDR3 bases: TGTGCCAGCCGGTCAGGACAGGGGATCGGCACAGATACGCAGTATTTT.

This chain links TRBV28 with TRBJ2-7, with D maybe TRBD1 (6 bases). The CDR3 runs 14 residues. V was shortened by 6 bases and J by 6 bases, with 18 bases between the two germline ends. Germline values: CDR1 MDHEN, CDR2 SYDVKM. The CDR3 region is CASSLTGTIAEQYF. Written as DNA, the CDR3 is TGTGCCAGCAGCCTCACAGGGACCATCGCCGAGCAGTACTTC.

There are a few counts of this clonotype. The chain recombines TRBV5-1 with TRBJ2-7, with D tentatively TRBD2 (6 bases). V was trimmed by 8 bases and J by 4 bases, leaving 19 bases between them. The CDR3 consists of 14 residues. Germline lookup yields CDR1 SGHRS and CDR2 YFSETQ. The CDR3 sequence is CASRKVGEAYEQYF. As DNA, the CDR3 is TGCGCCAGTAGAAAAGTAGGGGAGGCTTACGAGCAGTACTTC.

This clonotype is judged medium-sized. The CDR3 region has the DNA TGTGCCAGCAGCTCCACCGCCATTCAGTACTTC. Translation gives CASSSTAIQYF. The rearrangement joins TRBV7-2 to TRBJ2-4; D uncertain. Trimming pared 4 bases from V and 9 bases from J, leaving 7 bases between. Germline V CDR1 and CDR2: SGHTA, FQGNSA. This CDR3 has 11 amino acids.

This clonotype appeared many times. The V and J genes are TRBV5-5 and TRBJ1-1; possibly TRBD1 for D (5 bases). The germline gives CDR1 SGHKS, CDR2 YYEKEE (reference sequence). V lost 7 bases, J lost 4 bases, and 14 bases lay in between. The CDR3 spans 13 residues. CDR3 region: CASLAGRITEAFF. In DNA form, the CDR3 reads TGTGCCAGCCTTGCAGGGAGGATCACTGAAGCTTTCTTT.

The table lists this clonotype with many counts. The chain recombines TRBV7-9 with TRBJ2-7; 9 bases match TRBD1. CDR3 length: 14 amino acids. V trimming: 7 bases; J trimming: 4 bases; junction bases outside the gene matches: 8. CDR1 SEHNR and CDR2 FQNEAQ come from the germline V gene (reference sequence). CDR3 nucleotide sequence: TGTGCCAGCACCTTGGGTGGACAGGGGTACGAGCAGTACTTC. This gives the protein CASTLGGQGYEQYF.

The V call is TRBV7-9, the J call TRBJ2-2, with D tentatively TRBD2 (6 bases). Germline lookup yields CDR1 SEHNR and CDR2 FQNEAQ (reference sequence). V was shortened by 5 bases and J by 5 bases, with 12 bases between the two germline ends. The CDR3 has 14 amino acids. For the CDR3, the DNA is TGTGCCAGCAGCCCGGGACTCCTTACCGGGGAGCTGTTTTTT. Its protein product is CASSPGLLTGELFF.

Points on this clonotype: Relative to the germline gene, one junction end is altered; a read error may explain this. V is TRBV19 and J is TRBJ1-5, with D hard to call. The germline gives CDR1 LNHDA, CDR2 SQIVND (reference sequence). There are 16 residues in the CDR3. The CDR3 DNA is TGTGCCAGTAGTATCGGGGAGGGATATAGCAATCTGCCCCAGCATTTT. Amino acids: CASSIGEGYSNLPQHF.

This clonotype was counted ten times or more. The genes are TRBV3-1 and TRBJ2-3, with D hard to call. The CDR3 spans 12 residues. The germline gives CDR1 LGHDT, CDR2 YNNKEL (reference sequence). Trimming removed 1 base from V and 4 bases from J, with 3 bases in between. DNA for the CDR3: TGTGCCAGCAGCCAAGGGGCAGATACGCAGTATTTT. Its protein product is CASSQGADTQYF.

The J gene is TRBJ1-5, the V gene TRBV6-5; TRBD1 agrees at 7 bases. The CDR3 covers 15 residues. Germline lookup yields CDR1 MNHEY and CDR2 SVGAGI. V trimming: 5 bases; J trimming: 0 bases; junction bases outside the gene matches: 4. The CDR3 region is CASSPGTASNQPQHF. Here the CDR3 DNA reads TGTGCCAGCAGTCCCGGGACAGCTAGCAATCAGCCCCAGCATTTT.

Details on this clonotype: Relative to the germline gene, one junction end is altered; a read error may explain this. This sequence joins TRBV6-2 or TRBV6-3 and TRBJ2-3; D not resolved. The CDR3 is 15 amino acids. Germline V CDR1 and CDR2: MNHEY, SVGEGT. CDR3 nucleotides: TGTGCCGGCAGTTACTCCTCCGGAGTTACAGATACGCAGTATTTT. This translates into CAGSYSSGVTDTQYF.

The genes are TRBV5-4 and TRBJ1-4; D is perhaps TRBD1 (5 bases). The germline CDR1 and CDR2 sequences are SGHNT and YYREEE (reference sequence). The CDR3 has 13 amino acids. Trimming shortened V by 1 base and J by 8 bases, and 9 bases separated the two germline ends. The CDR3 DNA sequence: TGTGCCAGCAGCTTGTGGGGGTTCGAAAAACTGTTTTTT. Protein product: CASSLWGFEKLFF.

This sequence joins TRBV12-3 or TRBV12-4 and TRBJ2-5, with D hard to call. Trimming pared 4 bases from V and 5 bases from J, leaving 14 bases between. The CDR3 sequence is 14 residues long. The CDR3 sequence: CASSSPGGLETQYF. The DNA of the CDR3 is TGTGCCAGCAGTTCCCCGGGTGGGTTGGAGACCCAGTACTTC.

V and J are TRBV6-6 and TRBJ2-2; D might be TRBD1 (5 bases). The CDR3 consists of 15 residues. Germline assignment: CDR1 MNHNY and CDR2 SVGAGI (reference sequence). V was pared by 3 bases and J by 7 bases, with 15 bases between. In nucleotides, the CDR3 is TGTGCCAGCAGTTATGTACAGGCTTATAACGGGGAGCTGTTTTTT. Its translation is CASSYVQAYNGELFF.

CDR3 coding DNA: TGTGCCAGCAGCTTAATGAGTGAGCAGTTCTTC. Translating gives CASSLMSEQFF. The chain couples TRBV11-2 to TRBJ2-1; no reliable D call. The germline CDR1 and CDR2 sequences are SGHAT and FQNNGV. The CDR3 has 11 amino acids. V was pared by 2 bases and J by 9 bases, with 5 bases between.

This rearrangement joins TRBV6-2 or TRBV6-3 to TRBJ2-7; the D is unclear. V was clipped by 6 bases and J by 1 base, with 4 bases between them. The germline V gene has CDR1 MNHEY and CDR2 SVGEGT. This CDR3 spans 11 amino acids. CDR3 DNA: TGTGCCAGCAGCACTTCCTACGAGCAGTACTTC. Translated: CASSTSYEQYF.